A single sample gave rise to the 8 T cell receptor beta chains below, sequenced in a study of T cell responses to AZD1222 COVID-19 vaccine. Measured with immunoSEQ multiplex PCR; TCRdb has only the in-frame clones, and not every one. This table has around 75,000 clones, more than 75% appearing once. The material was peripheral blood, obtained on day 0 of AZD1222 vaccination. The receptors were sampled from an adult in good health.

This clone was counted once. The chain recombines TRBV2 with TRBJ1-2, with D perhaps TRBD1 (5 bases). Germline loops: CDR1 SNHLY, CDR2 FYNNEI. V was cut by 5 bases and J by 4 bases, with 8 bases left in between. The CDR3 totals 12 residues. The chain's CDR3 is CASSRDGYGYTF. CDR3 DNA sequence: TGTGCCAGCAGTCGGGACGGCTATGGCTACACCTTC.

CDR3 bases: TGTGCCACCAGTGATGCTCGGTTAGGCACCGGGGAGCTGTTTTTT. Translating it yields CATSDARLGTGELFF. The chain recombines TRBV24-1 with TRBJ2-2; D gene uncertain. Germline V gene sequence: CDR1 KGHDR, CDR2 SFDVKD. V was trimmed by 3 bases and J by 4 bases, leaving 11 bases between them. The CDR3 totals 15 residues.

This chain links TRBV27 with TRBJ2-3, with 16 bases matching TRBD2. Trimming took 4 bases from V and 2 from J; bases not matched to a gene: 12. CDR1 is MNHEY and CDR2 is SMNVEV in the germline V gene (reference sequence). The CDR3 runs to 20 residues. In DNA form, the CDR3 reads TGTGCCAGCAGTTCCTCGGGACTAGCGGGGGGGCGGGGGTTCACAGATACGCAGTATTTT. It translates to CASSSSGLAGGRGFTDTQYF.

The sample holds one count of this clone. The rearrangement joins TRBV4-3 to TRBJ2-1; tentative D call: TRBD2 (6 bases). V lost 2 bases, J lost 0 bases, and 11 bases lay in between. CDR1 is LGHNA and CDR2 is YSLEER in the germline V gene. CDR3 size: 16 residues. CDR3 sequence reads: CASSQTAGSSYNEQFF. Written as DNA, the CDR3 is TGCGCCAGCAGCCAAACTGCGGGAAGCTCCTACAATGAGCAGTTCTTC.

V usage is TRBV10-3 and J usage is TRBJ2-3; D is unresolved. This CDR3 has 14 amino acids. Germline CDR1 and CDR2: ENHRY and SYGVKD. V lost 2 bases and J 2 bases, leaving 8 bases between the germline ends. CDR3 sequence reads: CAISEPPVTDTQYF. The CDR3 DNA follows: TGTGCCATCAGTGAGCCCCCGGTCACAGATACGCAGTATTTT.

The chain employs TRBV19 and TRBJ1-5; 9 bases map to TRBD1. Germline V gene data show CDR1 as LNHDA and CDR2 as SQIVND (reference sequence). This CDR3 has 15 residues. Trimming took 5 bases from V and 3 from J; bases not matched to a gene: 5. The CDR3 region is CASSVIQGANQPQHF. In DNA form, the CDR3 reads TGTGCCAGTAGTGTGATACAGGGGGCCAATCAGCCCCAGCATTTT.

The rearrangement joins TRBV7-3 to TRBJ2-1, with D perhaps matching TRBD1 (6 bases). Trimming took off 2 bases at V and 2 bases at J, with 10 bases between the two ends. This CDR3 has 15 amino acids. Per germline, CDR1 SGHTA and CDR2 FQGTGA. The CDR3, as DNA: TGTGCCAGCAGCTTAGGGTGGGGGCCCTACAATGAGCAGTTCTTC. Translation: CASSLGWGPYNEQFF.

The chain couples TRBV28 to TRBJ1-3; perhaps TRBD1 as D (5 bases). Per the germline V gene, CDR1 is MDHEN and CDR2 is SYDVKM. The germline V and J ends were trimmed by 4 bases and 0 bases, with 19 bases remaining between them. This CDR3 is 18 amino acids long. The CDR3 nucleotides read TGTGCCAGCAGTTCTAGTACTGGGGGGGGTGTCTCTGGAAACACCATATATTTT. Its translation is CASSSSTGGGVSGNTIYF.